These 26 T cell receptor beta chains share one sample of origin, sequenced in a study of response to subunit inactivated influenza vaccine. TCRdb processed the RT-PCR reads anew with MiXCR; each CDR3 protein has one entry. This table holds roughly 780,000 distinct CDR3 sequences, about a fifth found once. This specimen consisted of PBMCs from blood, obtained 4 to 6 days after vaccination. Receptors originate from a man in his forties or fifties who received an inactivated influenza vaccine.

This clonotype was found a few times. The chain is built from TRBV7-8 and TRBJ2-5; no reliable D call. Looked up from germline, CDR1 is SGHVS and CDR2 is FQNEAQ. There are 16 residues in the CDR3. Between the trimmed V and J ends, which lost 0 bases and 2 bases, there was a span of 13 bases. The CDR3 DNA is TGTGCCAGCAGCTTAGCGCGCCCACCATTTCAAGAGACCCAGTACTTC. It specifies CASSLARPPFQETQYF.

The V call is TRBV20-1, the J call TRBJ1-2; TRBD1 agrees at 8 bases. This CDR3 comprises 17 residues. From germline, CDR1 is DFQATT and CDR2 SNEGSKA (reference sequence). V was clipped by 4 bases and J by 2 bases; unmatched bases: 15. Here the CDR3 DNA reads TGCAGTGCTAAATCCCCACAGATGGACAGGGCGAACTATGGCTACACCTTC. Encoded protein: CSAKSPQMDRANYGYTF.

This clonotype has more than one count but fewer than ten. The rearrangement links TRBV5-6 to TRBJ1-5, with 7 bases aligning to TRBD1. The V gene's germline CDR1 is SGHDT and CDR2 YYEEEE. The junction had 5 bases not matched to a gene; V was cut back by 2 bases and J by 0 bases. The CDR3 extends over 16 amino acids. CDR3 protein: CASSFRQGNSNQPQHF. DNA of the CDR3: TGTGCCAGCAGCTTCCGACAGGGAAATAGCAATCAGCCCCAGCATTTT.

CDR3 sequence reads: CASSIQRSTDTQYF. CDR3 sequence (DNA): TGTGCCAGCAGCATACAGAGAAGCACAGATACGCAGTATTTT. The V gene is TRBV2, the J gene TRBJ2-3; D is uncertain. Germline CDR1 and CDR2: SNHLY and FYNNEI. This CDR3 contains 14 residues. Deletions cut 6 bases from V and 0 bases from J, with 10 bases between.

This clonotype was detected a few times. This sequence joins TRBV29-1 and TRBJ2-1; 8 positions agree with TRBD2. The V and J ends lost 4 bases and 11 bases, in that order; junction bases with no gene match: 13. CDR1 SQVTM and CDR2 ANQGSEA come from the germline V gene. The CDR3 spans 14 residues. The CDR3: CSVGLRLAGPQQFF. Here the CDR3 DNA reads TGCAGCGTTGGGCTCCGGCTAGCGGGCCCGCAGCAGTTCTTC.

The chain links TRBV7-2 to TRBJ1-2, with unresolved D. This CDR3 is 13 amino acids long. Germline V CDR1 and CDR2: SGHTA, FQGNSA. Trimming pared 4 bases from V and 1 base from J, leaving 7 bases between. The CDR3 reads CASSWRNNYGYTF. CDR3 nucleotides: TGTGCCAGCAGCTGGCGAAATAACTATGGCTACACCTTC.

The V gene is TRBV6-2 or TRBV6-3, the J gene TRBJ2-1; D is perhaps TRBD1 (7 bases). The CDR3 is made up of 15 amino acids. Between the trimmed V and J ends, which lost 3 bases and 6 bases, there was a span of 15 bases. Germline-derived CDR1 and CDR2 are MNHEY and SVGEGT. The DNA for the CDR3 is TGTGCCAGCAGTTATCGGCAGGGGGGTACCAATGAGCAGTTCTTC. Protein sequence: CASSYRQGGTNEQFF.

This clonotype has a handful of counts. The gene calls are TRBV7-9 and TRBJ1-2; 12 bases align to TRBD1. This CDR3 has 15 residues. Germline loops: CDR1 SEHNR, CDR2 FQNEAQ (reference sequence). Trimming cost V 5 bases and J 4 bases; bases outside gene matches: 5. The CDR3 DNA is TGTGCCAGCAGCCTCGGGACAGGGGGCATCTATGGCTACACCTTC. This encodes CASSLGTGGIYGYTF.

The chain joins TRBV5-6 to TRBJ2-5; D is unresolved. The germline V gene has CDR1 SGHDT and CDR2 YYEEEE. This CDR3 has 14 residues. The ends were cut back, 5 bases at V and 5 bases at J, with 16 bases in the middle. In DNA form, the CDR3 reads TGTGCCAGCAGTGCCCTCCAGGCTACGGAGACCCAGTACTTC. Encoded protein: CASSALQATETQYF.

This clonotype was recorded a few times. DNA for the CDR3: TGTGCCAGCAGCCTACAACAGGGAAAGGAGACCCAGTACTTC. It encodes CASSLQQGKETQYF. The rearrangement joins TRBV7-9 to TRBJ2-5, with D tentatively TRBD1 (6 bases). V shed 5 bases and J shed 5 bases, with 15 bases lying between them. CDR3 length: 14 residues. The germline CDR1 and CDR2 sequences are SEHNR and FQNEAQ (reference sequence).

This clonotype was detected ten times or more. J is TRBJ2-5 and V is TRBV29-1; TRBD1 matches 12 bases. From germline, CDR1 is SQVTM and CDR2 ANQGSEA. The V gene end was trimmed by 6 bases and the J gene end by 4 bases; junction bases not matched to a gene: 6. The CDR3 has 14 amino acids. CDR3 sequence (DNA): TGCAGCGTCGGGCGGGACAGGGGGCGAGAGACCCAGTACTTC. This translates into CSVGRDRGRETQYF.

This clonotype showed up many times. The rearrangement joins TRBV2 to TRBJ1-1; D uncertain. This CDR3 spans 12 amino acids. The V gene's germline CDR1 is SNHLY and CDR2 FYNNEI. V shed 3 bases and J shed 4 bases, with 6 bases lying between them. The chain's CDR3 is CASSETSTEAFF. The CDR3 region has the DNA TGTGCCAGCAGTGAGACTTCCACTGAAGCTTTCTTT.

This clonotype has a single count. J is TRBJ2-3 and V is TRBV7-2; D might be TRBD2 (7 bases). V was shortened by 2 bases and J by 6 bases, with 21 bases between the two germline ends. Germline V gene lookup returns CDR1 SGHTA and CDR2 FQGNSA. The CDR3 is 17 amino acids. CDR3 loop: CASSLPPGGPPGDTQYF. In nucleotides, the CDR3 is TGTGCCAGCAGCTTACCTCCCGGGGGGCCCCCAGGGGATACGCAGTATTTT.

Worth noting for this clonotype: Because the CDR3 is missing its conserved closing phenylalanine or tryptophan, this is likely a read error. The J gene is TRBJ2-2, the V gene TRBV12-3 or TRBV12-4; D is perhaps TRBD2 (6 bases). The CDR3 runs to 16 residues. V lost 3 bases and J lost 4, with 15 bases in between. This CDR3 is CASSFHFKRATGELFS. Here the CDR3 DNA reads TGTGCCAGCAGTTTCCACTTCAAGCGGGCCACCGGGGAGCTGTTTTCT.

The gene calls are TRBV27 and TRBJ1-4; the D gene is possibly TRBD1 (6 bases). The ends were cut back, 7 bases at V and 16 bases at J, with 13 bases in the middle. CDR3 length: 10 amino acids. Germline values: CDR1 MNHEY, CDR2 SMNVEV (reference sequence). CDR3 sequence: CASIPGAAFF. CDR3 sequence (DNA): TGTGCCAGCATCCCGGGGGCGGCGTTTTTT.

This chain connects TRBV5-6 to TRBJ2-5; weak D call: TRBD1 (6 bases). The CDR3 runs 15 residues. CDR1 and CDR2 (germline): SGHDT, YYEEEE. Between the trimmed V and J ends, which lost 0 bases and 9 bases, there was a span of 18 bases. The CDR3 loop is CASSLALSGPGAQYF. CDR3 sequence (DNA): TGTGCCAGCAGCTTGGCCCTGTCGGGGCCAGGGGCCCAGTACTTC.

The sample holds a few counts of this clonotype. The chain employs TRBV20-1 and TRBJ2-1; TRBD1 matches at 9 bases. Germline CDR1 DFQATT, CDR2 SNEGSKA (reference sequence). This CDR3 contains 16 residues. Trimming cost V 4 bases and J 4 bases; bases outside gene matches: 11. The CDR3 region is CSAKTGQGPGYNEQFF. CDR3 in DNA: TGCAGTGCTAAGACCGGACAGGGGCCGGGGTACAATGAGCAGTTCTTC.

The table lists this clonotype with a few counts. This chain joins TRBV12-3 or TRBV12-4 and TRBJ1-3; 7 nucleotides align to TRBD1. The ends lost 6 bases at V and 5 bases at J; junction bases unmatched: 7. The CDR3 sequence is 14 residues long. The CDR3 loop is CASSQTGSRNTIYF. DNA of the CDR3: TGTGCCAGCAGCCAGACAGGGTCTAGAAACACCATATATTTT.

This clonotype was found many times. The gene calls are TRBV20-1 and TRBJ2-1; no clear D. This CDR3 comprises 11 residues. V dropped 6 bases and J dropped 3 bases, with 6 bases sitting between them. Germline-derived CDR1 and CDR2 are DFQATT and SNEGSKA (reference sequence). CDR3 in amino acids: CSAPIYNEQFF. The CDR3 DNA sequence: TGCAGTGCCCCCATCTACAATGAGCAGTTCTTC.

This clonotype came up a few times. The chain employs TRBV12-3 or TRBV12-4 and TRBJ1-2, with TRBD1 as a possible D gene (6 bases). Trimming took off 3 bases at V and 5 bases at J, with 10 bases between the two ends. This CDR3 contains 13 residues. The chain's CDR3 is CASSFSGHYGYTF. The DNA of the CDR3 is TGTGCCAGCAGTTTTTCGGGACATTATGGCTACACCTTC.

This clonotype was seen repeatedly, ten times or more. The CDR3 DNA follows: TGTGCCAGCAGTTATAGCCTAGTAAATGAGCAGTTCTTC. Translation gives CASSYSLVNEQFF. The genes are TRBV6-5 and TRBJ2-1, with unresolved D. This CDR3 spans 13 amino acids. Trimming shortened V by 3 bases and J by 7 bases, and 10 bases separated the two germline ends. Germline loops: CDR1 MNHEY, CDR2 SVGAGI.

This clonotype was counted a few times. The chain is built from TRBV7-2 and TRBJ1-3, with D unresolved. The CDR3 runs to 14 residues. V dropped 1 base and J dropped 4 bases, with 8 bases sitting between them. In germline, CDR1 is SGHTA, CDR2 FQGNSA. CDR3 in amino acids: CASSLDAPGNTIYF. In DNA form, the CDR3 reads TGTGCCAGCAGCTTAGACGCTCCGGGAAACACCATATATTTT.

This clonotype was found a few times. This sequence joins TRBV6-2 or TRBV6-3 and TRBJ2-3, with TRBD2 as a possible D gene (5 bases). The V gene's germline CDR1 is MNHEY and CDR2 SVGEGT. The CDR3 is 15 amino acids. V shed 0 bases and J shed 0 bases, with 7 bases lying between them. The CDR3 DNA sequence: TGTGCCAGCAGTTACTCTTGGACTAGCACAGATACGCAGTATTTT. Protein: CASSYSWTSTDTQYF.

This chain uses TRBV7-6 with TRBJ2-3, with TRBD1 matching over 8 bases. The length of the CDR3 is 17 residues. Germline trimming cut 6 bases from V and 5 bases from J; bases unmatched to any gene: 16. Germline CDR1 is SGHVS and CDR2 is FNYEAQ. CDR3 region: CASSHRPLGQGKDTQYF. In nucleotides, the CDR3 is TGTGCCAGCAGTCACAGACCCCTAGGACAGGGCAAAGATACGCAGTATTTT.

This clonotype has ten or more counts. This chain connects TRBV29-1 to TRBJ2-1; TRBD2 matches 10 bases. V lost 2 bases and J lost 10; bases outside the gene matches: 14. Germline V gives CDR1 SQVTM, CDR2 ANQGSEA. The CDR3 has 16 amino acids. The CDR3 DNA reads TGCAGCGTTGAAAGGGGGCATGGACTAGCGGCAAGGGAGCAGTTCTTC. Residues: CSVERGHGLAAREQFF.

The chain carries TRBV6-2 or TRBV6-3 and TRBJ2-7; TRBD2 matches 7 bases. Germline V gene lookup returns CDR1 MNHEY and CDR2 SVGEGT. This CDR3 region has 14 residues. The V segment lost 6 bases and the J segment 0 bases; nucleotides outside the gene matches: 5. DNA of the CDR3: TGTGCCAGCAGGCTAGCGGAGGCCTCCTACGAGCAGTACTTC. This gives the protein CASRLAEASYEQYF.